Below are 30 T cell receptor beta chains sequenced from a single sample in a study of beta chain features in type 1 diabetes. Study results and caveats: Researchers report that Type 1 diabetes patients had moderately but significantly shorter TCRB CDR3s across all four CD4+ subsets.

The antigens for these receptors are not known. All of the isolated RNA was reverse transcribed, so expressed TCRB transcripts were sequenced. Some clones are missing from TCRdb's copy, which holds only in-frame ones; the method was immunoSEQ multiplex PCR. The data contain more than 250,000 clones, 15% of them singletons. The sequenced sample was naive CD4+ T cells from blood. The origin of the receptors is a man between 18 and 29 years old with type 1 diabetes.

The chain recombines TRBV2 with TRBJ2-3; D is possibly TRBD2 (6 bases). Trimming removed 10 bases at V and 6 bases at J, with 14 bases between. CDR3 length: 12 residues. From germline, CDR1 is SNHLY and CDR2 FYNNEI. CDR3 amino acids: CATREEGDTQYF. In nucleotides, the CDR3 is TGTGCCACCAGGGAGGAGGGGGATACGCAGTATTTT.

This clone was detected only a few times. This chain uses TRBV27 with TRBJ2-1, with D hard to call. The CDR3 is 15 amino acids. Trimming took 3 bases from V and 7 from J, leaving 16 bases between them. Germline CDR1 and CDR2: MNHEY and SMNVEV (reference sequence). In DNA, the CDR3 is TGTGCCAGCAGTTTTGGCCTCAACCTACAGAATGAGCAGTTCTTC. Translating it yields CASSFGLNLQNEQFF.

This clone was counted only a few times. V and J are TRBV2 and TRBJ2-2; 10 nucleotides line up with TRBD1. Looked up from germline, CDR1 is SNHLY and CDR2 is FYNNEI. V lost 5 bases to trimming and J lost 4 bases; unmatched junction nucleotides: 4. The CDR3 totals 15 residues. CDR3 nucleotide sequence: TGTGCCAGCAGTCGGGACAGGGGAGGCACCGGGGAGCTGTTTTTT. It is translated as CASSRDRGGTGELFF. The variable domain in full, completed from reference TRBV2 and TRBJ2-2, reads EPEVTQTPSHQVTQMGQEVILRCVPISNHLYFYWYRQILGQKVEFLVSFYNNEISEKSEIFDDQFSVERPDGSNFTLKIRSTKLEDSAMYFCASSRDRGGTGELFFGEGSRLTVL.

The chain has TRBV4-2 and TRBJ2-5, with D perhaps TRBD2 (6 bases). The germline V gene has CDR1 LGHNA and CDR2 YNFKEQ. The CDR3 totals 13 residues. Deletions cut 3 bases from V and 7 bases from J, with 12 bases between. CDR3 residues: CASSQRQEGTQYF. The CDR3 DNA reads TGTGCCAGCAGCCAGCGTCAGGAGGGGACCCAGTACTTC.

This chain connects TRBV23-1 to TRBJ1-4; TRBD1 matches at 8 bases. TRBV23-1 is sorted into the ORF group, with uncertain function. The CDR3 is 17 residues long. The ends lost 7 bases at V and 4 bases at J; junction bases unmatched: 14. CDR3 coding DNA: TGCGCCAGCACCTGGACAGGGACCCCCGGGGGTAATGAAAAACTGTTTTTT. It yields the protein CASTWTGTPGGNEKLFF.

The CDR3 region is CSASPRGKLGTDTQYF. In DNA form, the CDR3 reads TGCAGCGCGTCACCTAGGGGGAAGCTGGGCACAGATACGCAGTATTTT. V and J are TRBV29-1 and TRBJ2-3; a possible D gene is TRBD1 (6 bases). V was cut by 7 bases and J by 1 base, with 21 bases left in between. The CDR3 contains 16 residues. Germline CDR1 reads SQVTM; CDR2 reads ANQGSEA.

The chain employs TRBV23-1 and TRBJ2-7; TRBD2 aligns across 10 bases. TRBV23-1 is sorted into the ORF group, with uncertain function. V dropped 9 bases and J dropped 3; count of bases not matched to a gene: 14. This CDR3 region has 16 residues. The CDR3 region is CASWGPEREGRYEQYF. CDR3 bases: TGCGCCAGTTGGGGTCCAGAGCGGGAGGGCCGCTACGAGCAGTACTTC.

V is TRBV2 and J is TRBJ2-3; D is possibly TRBD2 (7 bases). CDR1 is SNHLY and CDR2 is FYNNEI in the germline V gene. The CDR3 consists of 13 residues. Trimming pared 10 bases from V and 5 bases from J, leaving 16 bases between. This chain's CDR3 is CATARGLRDTQYF. In DNA, the CDR3 is TGTGCCACTGCGCGGGGGCTGCGAGATACGCAGTATTTT. Combining the CDR3 with reference TRBV2 and TRBJ2-3 gives the whole variable domain EPEVTQTPSHQVTQMGQEVILRCVPISNHLYFYWYRQILGQKVEFLVSFYNNEISEKSEIFDDQFSVERPDGSNFTLKIRSTKLEDSAMYFCATARGLRDTQYFGPGTRLTVL.

The V call is TRBV9, the J call TRBJ2-2, with D unresolved. Germline CDR1 is SGDLS and CDR2 is YYNGEE. This CDR3 is built from 12 residues. Trimming took 3 bases from V and 13 from J, leaving 13 bases between them. In DNA, the CDR3 is TGTGCCAGCAGCGGATCGGCATGGGCGCTGTTTTTT. This encodes CASSGSAWALFF.

V gene TRBV7-8 combines with J gene TRBJ2-5, with 12 bases matching TRBD2. Germline assignment: CDR1 SGHVS and CDR2 FQNEAQ. CDR3 size: 21 residues. V shed 5 bases and J 5 bases; nucleotides not matched to a gene: 24. In DNA form, the CDR3 reads TGTGCCAGCAGCAGAGACAGGGTCGGTTCTAGCGGGGGGGCCACGTGGGAGACCCAGTACTTC. Translation: CASSRDRVGSSGGATWETQYF. Supplemented by reference TRBV7-8 and TRBJ2-5, the full variable domain reads GAGVSQSPRYKVAKRGQDVALRCDPISGHVSLFWYQQALGQGPEFLTYFQNEAQLDKSGLPSDRFFAERPEGSVSTLKIQRTQQEDSAVYLCASSRDRVGSSGGATWETQYFGPGTRLLVL.

The chain recombines TRBV19 with TRBJ2-3, with TRBD2 as a possible D gene (5 bases). The CDR3 covers 14 residues. Trimming left V 5 bases short and J 0 bases short, with 9 bases between. Looked up from germline, CDR1 is LNHDA and CDR2 is SQIVND (reference sequence). The CDR3 nucleotides read TGTGCCAGTAGTTTTCGGACTAGCACAGATACGCAGTATTTT. Translated: CASSFRTSTDTQYF.

This clone appeared many times. The rearrangement links TRBV23-1 to TRBJ2-1, with a possible D match to TRBD2 (6 bases). TRBV23-1 is sorted into the ORF group, with uncertain function. The ends were cut back, 4 bases at V and 10 bases at J, with 17 bases in the middle. CDR3 length: 14 amino acids. CDR3 residues: CASSRSEGAGEQFF. The CDR3 nucleotides are TGCGCCAGCAGTCGCTCGGAGGGAGCTGGGGAGCAGTTCTTC.

This clone was observed a few times. V usage is TRBV18 and J usage is TRBJ2-1; maybe TRBD2 (6 bases). The germline V and J ends were trimmed by 2 bases and 14 bases, with 22 bases remaining between them. Per the germline V gene, CDR1 is KGHSH and CDR2 is LQKENI. This CDR3 is built from 15 residues. CDR3 nucleotides: TGTGCCAGCTCACCAATGGCCGAAGGGGCCGGGGGTGAGTTCTTC. Translating it yields CASSPMAEGAGGEFF.

This clone occurred a few times. J is TRBJ2-7 and V is TRBV28, with D possibly matching TRBD1 (6 bases). CDR3 length: 14 amino acids. V gave up 4 bases and J gave up 1 base, with 11 bases separating them. Germline loops: CDR1 MDHEN, CDR2 SYDVKM. Here the CDR3 DNA reads TGTGCCAGCAGTTCTTTAAGGGGGTCCTACGAGCAGTACTTC. Amino acid sequence: CASSSLRGSYEQYF.

This clone was counted a few times. The chain employs TRBV30 and TRBJ2-7, with 7 nucleotides matching TRBD1. CDR1 GTSNPN and CDR2 SVGIG come from the germline V gene (reference sequence). Unmatched junction bases numbered 11, after V lost 3 bases and J lost 6 bases. The CDR3 length is 14 residues. The CDR3 sequence: CAWRRAGGNVEQYF. CDR3 coding DNA: TGTGCCTGGAGACGGGCAGGGGGTAACGTCGAGCAGTACTTC.

This clone was seen more than once but under ten times. The chain joins TRBV6-6 to TRBJ2-6; D unclear. Germline CDR1 and CDR2: MNHNY and SVGAGI (reference sequence). V lost 2 bases to trimming and J lost 0 bases, with 5 bases between them. This CDR3 is 15 amino acids long. Here the CDR3 reads CASSYRSSGANVLTF. CDR3 DNA sequence: TGTGCCAGCAGTTACCGTAGCTCTGGGGCCAACGTCCTGACTTTC.

The gene calls are TRBV18 and TRBJ1-1; D unclear. V lost 3 bases, J lost 0 bases, and 11 bases lay in between. In germline, CDR1 is KGHSH, CDR2 LQKENI. The CDR3 sequence is 15 residues long. The CDR3, as DNA: TGTGCCAGCTCACCGCCGGGGATGATGAACACTGAAGCTTTCTTT. As protein: CASSPPGMMNTEAFF.

V usage is TRBV2 and J usage is TRBJ1-2; TRBD1 matches 7 bases. Germline V gene sequence: CDR1 SNHLY, CDR2 FYNNEI. This CDR3 comprises 13 residues. V was clipped by 6 bases and J by 4 bases; unmatched bases: 5. Written as DNA, the CDR3 is TGTGCCAGCAGCCTACAGGGGAGCTATGGCTACACCTTC. Amino acid sequence: CASSLQGSYGYTF.

This clone was counted only a few times. The chain couples TRBV5-1 to TRBJ1-2; the match to TRBD1 covers 7 bases. Germline trimming cut 6 bases from V and 0 bases from J; bases unmatched to any gene: 5. The germline gives CDR1 SGHRS, CDR2 YFSETQ. This CDR3 region has 14 residues. CDR3 bases: TGCGCCAGCAAATGGACAGGAACTAACTATGGCTACACCTTC. Amino acids: CASKWTGTNYGYTF.

The chain couples TRBV19 to TRBJ2-7, with D uncertain. The V end was cut by 6 bases, the J end by 0 bases, with 12 bases between. The CDR3 consists of 14 residues. Germline CDR1 is LNHDA and CDR2 is SQIVND (reference sequence). Here the CDR3 reads CASRLLASSYEQYF. The CDR3, as DNA: TGTGCCAGTAGGCTGTTGGCTAGCTCCTACGAGCAGTACTTC.

This clone was seen a handful of times. The V and J genes are TRBV19 and TRBJ2-1; D possibly corresponds to TRBD1 (6 bases). Trimming pared 4 bases from V and 8 bases from J, leaving 6 bases between. Germline-derived CDR1 and CDR2 are LNHDA and SQIVND (reference sequence). The CDR3 runs to 11 residues. The CDR3 sequence is CASSTGDEQFF. The CDR3 region has the DNA TGTGCCAGTAGTACAGGGGATGAGCAGTTCTTC.

There are a few counts of this clone. V is TRBV18 and J is TRBJ2-2, with no clear D. Deletions cut 3 bases from V and 0 bases from J, with 5 bases between. Germline loops: CDR1 KGHSH, CDR2 LQKENI. The CDR3 contains 14 residues. CDR3 protein: CASSPAANTGELFF. CDR3 nucleotide sequence: TGTGCCAGCTCACCGGCAGCGAACACCGGGGAGCTGTTTTTT.

The CDR3 DNA reads as TGTGCCAGCAGCTTCCTTCAGGAGCCGGGACAGGGGGCCGATGGCTACACCTTC. Residues: CASSFLQEPGQGADGYTF. The chain links TRBV7-8 to TRBJ1-2; TRBD1 aligns across 12 bases. Per germline, CDR1 SGHVS and CDR2 FQNEAQ. The trim removed 3 bases at V and 6 bases at J, leaving 14 bases unmatched. This CDR3 is built from 18 residues.

This clone was detected only a few times. This chain uses TRBV28 with TRBJ1-5; 8 bases line up with TRBD1. Germline V gives CDR1 MDHEN, CDR2 SYDVKM. The CDR3 spans 12 residues. Trimming at V came to 1 base and at J to 11 bases, leaving 1 base not matched to a gene. The CDR3 bases are TGTGCCAGCAGTTTATCACAGGGGGCCCAGCATTTT. Protein product: CASSLSQGAQHF.

V gene TRBV20-1 combines with J gene TRBJ1-6, with D perhaps matching TRBD1 (5 bases). The germline CDR1 and CDR2 sequences are DFQATT and SNEGSKA (reference sequence). Trimming stripped 6 bases from V and 7 bases from J, with 7 bases between. The CDR3 runs 11 residues. The CDR3 spells CSAAGNSPLHF. The CDR3 region has the DNA TGCAGTGCGGCAGGGAATTCACCCCTCCACTTT.

The table lists this clone with a few counts. The chain couples TRBV13 to TRBJ1-2; 7 nucleotides line up with TRBD1. The trim removed 2 bases at V and 7 bases at J, leaving 7 bases unmatched. The V gene's germline CDR1 is PRHDT and CDR2 FYEKMQ (reference sequence). The CDR3 spans 14 residues. The CDR3 nucleotides read TGTGCCAGCAGCTTACGCAGGGGGATCGGTGGCTACACCTTC. The encoded protein is CASSLRRGIGGYTF.

This clone was counted only a few times. This rearrangement joins TRBV19 to TRBJ2-4; TRBD1 agrees at 10 bases. Germline V CDR1 and CDR2: LNHDA, SQIVND (reference sequence). CDR3 length: 16 amino acids. V trimming: 3 bases; J trimming: 6 bases; junction bases outside the gene matches: 8. The DNA for the CDR3 is TGTGCCAGTAGTATGAGGTGGAGGGACAGGGGAAACATTCAGTACTTC. It yields the protein CASSMRWRDRGNIQYF.

This clone has just a few counts. V gene TRBV7-9 combines with J gene TRBJ1-2; 7 nucleotides agree with TRBD1. Germline trimming cut 5 bases from V and 8 bases from J; bases unmatched to any gene: 11. This CDR3 has 14 amino acids. Germline values: CDR1 SEHNR, CDR2 FQNEAQ (reference sequence). In nucleotides, the CDR3 is TGTGCCAGCAGCCCTTCTGGACAGGCCTTCGGCTACACCTTC. It yields the protein CASSPSGQAFGYTF.

The chain has TRBV7-9 and TRBJ2-7; 12 bases align to TRBD1. Germline V CDR1 and CDR2: SEHNR, FQNEAQ (reference sequence). The CDR3 spans 16 residues. After removal of 5 bases from V and 6 bases from J, the junction contained 11 bases not matched to a gene. CDR3: CASSPLEGQGAREQYF. CDR3 sequence (DNA): TGTGCCAGCAGCCCCTTAGAGGGACAGGGGGCACGCGAGCAGTACTTC. The full variable domain, completed using reference TRBV7-9 and TRBJ2-7, is DTGVSQNPRHKITKRGQNVTFRCDPISEHNRLYWYRQTLGQGPEFLTYFQNEAQLEKSRLLSDRFSAERPKGSFSTLEIQRTEQGDSAMYLCASSPLEGQGAREQYFGPGTRLTVT.

V gene TRBV9 combines with J gene TRBJ2-1; 9 bases line up with TRBD2. CDR1 and CDR2 from the germline V gene are SGDLS and YYNGEE. The ends lost 1 base at V and 4 bases at J; junction bases unmatched: 3. This CDR3 contains 15 residues. CDR3 amino acids: CASSVSGRSYNEQFF. The DNA for the CDR3 is TGTGCCAGCAGCGTAAGCGGGAGGAGTTACAATGAGCAGTTCTTC.